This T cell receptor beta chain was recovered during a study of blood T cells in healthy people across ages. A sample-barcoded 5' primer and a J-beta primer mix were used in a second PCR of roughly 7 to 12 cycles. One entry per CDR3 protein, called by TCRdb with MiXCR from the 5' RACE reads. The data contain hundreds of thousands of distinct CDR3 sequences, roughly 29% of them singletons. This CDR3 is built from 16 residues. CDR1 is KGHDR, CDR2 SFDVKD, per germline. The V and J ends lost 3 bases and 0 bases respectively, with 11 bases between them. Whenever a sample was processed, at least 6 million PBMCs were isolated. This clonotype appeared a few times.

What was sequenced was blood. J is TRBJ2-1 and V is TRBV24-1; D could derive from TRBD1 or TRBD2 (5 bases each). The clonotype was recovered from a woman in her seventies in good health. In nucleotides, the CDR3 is TGTGCCACCAGTGATGACAGCGGCAACTCCTACAATGAGCAGTTCTTC. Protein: CATSDDSGNSYNEQFF.